Below are 3 T cell receptor beta chains sequenced from a single sample in a study of blood T cell repertoires in COVID-19. Only in-frame clones appear in the TCRdb table, and some are missing; sequencing was by immunoSEQ multiplex PCR. Seen here are about 300,000 clones, roughly nine tenths observed once, and the top ten hold approximately 1.8%. The sample taken for sequencing was peripheral blood. The source of these receptors is a woman between 25 and 40 years old with COVID-19, enrolled during active disease.

This chain connects TRBV13 to TRBJ2-5; D uncertain. Trimming pared 2 bases from V and 7 bases from J, leaving 5 bases between. There are 11 residues in the CDR3. The germline V gene has CDR1 PRHDT and CDR2 FYEKMQ (reference sequence). The CDR3 bases are TGTGCCAGCAGCTTATCCGGGACCCAGTACTTC. Residues: CASSLSGTQYF.

CDR3 DNA sequence: TGTGCCAGCAGCCACGGACTAGCGGGGGGAGGTGAGCAGTTCTTC. Translating it yields CASSHGLAGGGEQFF. The chain joins TRBV3-1 (or the pseudogene TRBV3-2) to TRBJ2-1, with 14 positions matching TRBD2. Germline values: CDR1 LGHDT, CDR2 YNNKEL (reference sequence). The CDR3 is 15 residues long. The ends lost 3 bases at V and 9 bases at J; junction bases unmatched: 4.

The V call is TRBV19, the J call TRBJ2-2; tentatively, D is TRBD1 (6 bases). Germline CDR1 is LNHDA and CDR2 is SQIVND (reference sequence). Trimming stripped 1 base from V and 6 bases from J, with 18 bases between. This CDR3 region has 17 residues. The DNA for the CDR3 is TGTGCCAGTAGTATAGCAACCCGCGGAGACAGGTCCGGGGAGCTGTTTTTT. Protein: CASSIATRGDRSGELFF.